Included here is one T cell receptor (beta chain) sequence, with context. The V and J ends lost 4 bases and 5 bases, in that order; junction bases with no gene match: 8. CDR1 and CDR2 (germline): LGHNA, YSLEER. The CDR3 sequence is 16 residues long. The data were taken from a study of cytomegalovirus exposure and HLA in healthy donors. Use of 60 Vbeta and 13 Jbeta primers characterized the PCR. Method: immunoSEQ multiplex PCR; TCRdb's copy keeps in-frame clones and lacks some. The data show about 160,000 clones, with about 80% seen just once and 8.5% to 10% held by the top ten. This chain uses TRBV4-3 with TRBJ2-2; TRBD1 aligns across 9 bases. The sequenced material came from PBMCs. The TCR sequence derives from a man between 18 and 29 years old in good health and CMV-seropositive. In DNA, the CDR3 is TGCGCCAGCAGCCTCTCCCGGGACAGGGCGACCGGGGAGCTGTTTTTT. It specifies CASSLSRDRATGELFF.